This TCR beta chain was identified during a study of cytomegalovirus exposure and HLA in healthy donors (dated by TCRdb to 2015 to 2018). About the investigation overall: A later analysis indicated that the 90 to 150 validation repertoires were generated on the platform also employed for the 670 or so repertoires of the first cohort. High-throughput TCR immunosequencing, statistical association of individual TCRs with disease status, and machine learning were combined to predict cytomegalovirus infection status. Besides the first cohort of 666 subjects, a separate validation cohort made up of about 120 different subjects was used. The study aimed to test whether signatures of past pathogen exposure could be identified by cataloging public T cell receptors.

The library was made by the immunoSEQ multiplex PCR assay. The study's own analysis went as follows. A statistical classification framework was built for diagnosing cytomegalovirus status from the catalog of TCR beta chain sequences. Sourced from immuneACCESS, this table was stored by TCRdb with only in-frame sequences that have V and J called. A share of the clones is absent; for the studies checked, an unresolved V gene accounts for under half, and the remainder has no known explanation. V, J and clone size derive from that table, while D and trimming were established from the DNA sequence. The sample table holds more than 300,000 clones, of which about nine tenths were seen once. The ten most abundant clones make up roughly 0.8% of the sample. What the authors observed across the whole study: A total of 150 or so TCR beta chains were listed by the study as associated with cytomegalovirus. Most TCR sequences were seen in very few donors, while some public TCRs were found in many individuals. In a later analysis, TCRs clustered in the first cohort were found to also tend to co-occur in the 100 to 150 validation repertoires, with about 94% of cluster scores above 0. All 120 repertoires were used to score co-occurrence in the validation cohort in a later analysis, because that analysis had no HLA typing for the cohort. The authors suggested that the approach could potentially be extended to other disease states and immunological phenotypes. The classifier was reported to diagnose cytomegalovirus status with high specificity and sensitivity in both the original cohort and the validation cohort. Three of the identified cytomegalovirus-associated TCR beta chains were confirmed in vitro to be specific for cytomegalovirus antigens.

This clone was detected once. It has no known antigen specificity. No much larger clonotype is one base removed from it; base qualities were not supplied. Donors formed part of the validation cohort, which comprised 120 subjects and was distinct from the first cohort of roughly 600 subjects. From cysteine to phenylalanine, the CDR3 is 15 amino acids long. Only the CDR3 region is kept as DNA, spanning 45 bases read in frame from base 1. After removal of 2 bases from V and 8 bases from J, the junction retains 8 bases not matched to a gene. From a lookup of the germline V gene (reference sequence), CDR1 and CDR2 are SEHNR and FQNEAQ.

The sequence was obtained from a young woman in good health and CMV-seronegative. The sample comprised PBMCs. The V and J segments used are TRBV7-9 and TRBJ2-1, with 8 junctional bases fitting TRBD2. The CDR3 region reads CASSLTELAVDEQFF. The DNA is as follows: TGTGCCAGCAGCTTAACGGAACTAGCGGTAGATGAGCAGTTCTTC.